This TCR beta chain was identified during a study of control samples from healthy donors and cancer patients. Sequencing used immunoSEQ multiplex PCR; TCRdb keeps in-frame clones, though not all of them. Of 100,000 to 150,000 clones listed, more than 85% are singletons. After removal of 1 base from V and 2 bases from J, the junction contained 1 base not matched to a gene. Germline lookup yields CDR1 SGDLS and CDR2 YYNGEE. CDR3 length equals 14 residues. The clonotype originates from a man aged 18 to 29 in good health. The sample taken for sequencing was blood. The chain uses TRBV9 and TRBJ2-3, with 7 bases matching TRBD2. CDR3: CASSVWDYTDTQYF. CDR3 DNA: TGTGCCAGCAGCGTATGGGACTACACAGATACGCAGTATTTT.